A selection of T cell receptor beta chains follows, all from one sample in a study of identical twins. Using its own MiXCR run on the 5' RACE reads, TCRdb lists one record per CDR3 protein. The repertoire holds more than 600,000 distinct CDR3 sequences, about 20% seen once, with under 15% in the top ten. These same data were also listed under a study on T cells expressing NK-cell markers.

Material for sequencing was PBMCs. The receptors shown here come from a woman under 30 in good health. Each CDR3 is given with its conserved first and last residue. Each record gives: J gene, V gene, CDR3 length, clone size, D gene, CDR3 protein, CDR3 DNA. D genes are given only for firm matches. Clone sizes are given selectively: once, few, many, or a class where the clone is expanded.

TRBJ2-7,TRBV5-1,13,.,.,CASSLRGPGEQYF,TGCGCCAGCAGCTTGCGGGGCCCCGGCGAGCAGTACTTC
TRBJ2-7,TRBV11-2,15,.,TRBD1,CASSRRRDRTYEQYF,TGTGCCAGCAGCCGTCGACGGGACAGAACCTACGAGCAGTACTTC
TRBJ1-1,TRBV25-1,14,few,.,CASSEAGPNTEAFF,TGTGCCAGCAGTGAGGCGGGCCCGAACACTGAAGCTTTCTTT
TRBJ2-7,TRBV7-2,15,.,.,CASSPRTESSYEQYF,TGTGCCAGCAGCCCACGGACAGAGAGCTCCTACGAGCAGTACTTC
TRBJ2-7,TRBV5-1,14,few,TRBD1,CASSVTGGNDEQYF,TGCGCCAGCAGCGTGACAGGGGGCAACGACGAGCAGTACTTC
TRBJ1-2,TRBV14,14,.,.,CASSQEGTYYGYTF,TGTGCCAGCAGCCAAGAAGGGACCTACTATGGCTACACCTTC
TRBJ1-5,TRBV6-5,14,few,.,CASSYEGPHQPQHF,TGTGCCAGCAGTTACGAGGGACCTCATCAGCCCCAGCATTTT
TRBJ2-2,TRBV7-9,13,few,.,CASSLSRDGELFF,TGTGCCAGCAGCTTAAGCAGGGACGGGGAGCTGTTTTTT
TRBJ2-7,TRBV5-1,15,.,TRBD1,CASSLVTGQGHEQYF,TGCGCCAGCAGCTTGGTCACGGGACAGGGCCACGAGCAGTACTTC
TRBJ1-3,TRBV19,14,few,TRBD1,CASSEGTVGNTIYF,TGTGCCAGTAGCGAAGGGACAGTTGGAAACACCATATATTTT
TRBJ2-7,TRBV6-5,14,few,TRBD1,CASSYGQGNYEQYF,TGTGCCAGCAGTTACGGACAGGGAAACTACGAGCAGTACTTC
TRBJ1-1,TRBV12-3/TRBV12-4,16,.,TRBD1,CASSPRGQGRNTEAFF,TGTGCCAGCAGCCCAAGGGGACAGGGGCGGAACACTGAAGCTTTCTTT
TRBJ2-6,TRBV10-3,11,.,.,CAIGQANVLTF,TGTGCCATCGGGCAAGCCAACGTCCTGACTTTC
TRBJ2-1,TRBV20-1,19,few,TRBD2,CSAHSGTSEEWGSYNEQFF,TGCAGTGCTCATTCCGGGACTAGCGAGGAGTGGGGATCCTACAATGAGCAGTTCTTC
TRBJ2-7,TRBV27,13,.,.,CASSSHPDRKQYF,TGTGCCAGCAGTTCTCACCCTGACCGGAAGCAGTACTTC
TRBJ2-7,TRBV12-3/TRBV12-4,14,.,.,CASSFGGGGLEQYF,TGTGCCAGCAGTTTCGGTGGGGGTGGCCTGGAGCAGTACTTC
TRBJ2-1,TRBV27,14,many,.,CASSFQGIYNEQFF,TGTGCCAGCAGTTTCCAGGGGATTTACAATGAGCAGTTCTTC
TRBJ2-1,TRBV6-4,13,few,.,CASSETGIHEQFF,TGTGCCAGCAGCGAAACTGGTATCCATGAGCAGTTCTTC
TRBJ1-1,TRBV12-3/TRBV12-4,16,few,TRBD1,CASRRNRGRITTEAFF,TGTGCCAGCAGGAGAAACAGGGGGAGAATCACTACTGAAGCTTTCTTT
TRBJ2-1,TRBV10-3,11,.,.,CAAAPGNEQFF,TGTGCCGCGGCCCCTGGCAATGAGCAGTTCTTC
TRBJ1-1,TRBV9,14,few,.,CASSVAPGTSEAFF,TGTGCCAGCAGCGTAGCCCCGGGGACCTCGGAAGCTTTCTTT
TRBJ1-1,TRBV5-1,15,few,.,CASSVTLQGRTEAFF,TGCGCCAGCAGCGTGACCCTACAGGGAAGGACTGAAGCTTTCTTT
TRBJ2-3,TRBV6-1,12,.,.,CASRPLGDTQYF,TGTGCCAGCAGGCCCTTGGGAGATACGCAGTATTTT
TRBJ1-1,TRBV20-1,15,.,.,CSASQNAGAYTEAFF,TGCAGTGCTTCTCAAAACGCAGGGGCTTACACTGAAGCTTTCTTT
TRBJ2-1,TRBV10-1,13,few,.,CASSESRNNEQFF,TGCGCCAGCAGTGAGTCTCGGAACAATGAGCAGTTCTTC
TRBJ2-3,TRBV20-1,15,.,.,CSATWSPGVTDTQYF,TGCAGTGCCACTTGGTCTCCTGGGGTCACAGATACGCAGTATTTT
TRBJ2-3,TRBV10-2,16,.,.,CASSESQPGNEDTQYF,TGCGCCAGCAGTGAGTCGCAACCCGGAAATGAGGATACGCAGTATTTT
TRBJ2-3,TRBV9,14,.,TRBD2,CASSKTSGKHTQYF,TGTGCCAGCAGCAAGACTAGCGGTAAACATACGCAGTATTTT
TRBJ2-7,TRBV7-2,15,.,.,CASSFTGTPIYEQYF,TGTGCCAGCAGCTTCACCGGGACTCCAATCTACGAGCAGTACTTC
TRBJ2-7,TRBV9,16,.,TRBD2,CASSASRGLAFNEQYF,TGTGCCAGCAGCGCATCGAGGGGACTAGCCTTTAACGAGCAGTACTTC